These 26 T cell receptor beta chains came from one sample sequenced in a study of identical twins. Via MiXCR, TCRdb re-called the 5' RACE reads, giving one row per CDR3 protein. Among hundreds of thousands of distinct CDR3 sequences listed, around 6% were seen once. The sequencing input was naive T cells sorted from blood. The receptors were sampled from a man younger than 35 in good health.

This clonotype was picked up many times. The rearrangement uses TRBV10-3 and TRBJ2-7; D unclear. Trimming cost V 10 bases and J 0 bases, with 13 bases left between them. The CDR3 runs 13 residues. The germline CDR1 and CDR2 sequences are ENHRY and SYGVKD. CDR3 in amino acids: CATSLQVSYEQYF. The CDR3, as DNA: TGTGCCACCTCATTGCAGGTCTCCTACGAGCAGTACTTC.

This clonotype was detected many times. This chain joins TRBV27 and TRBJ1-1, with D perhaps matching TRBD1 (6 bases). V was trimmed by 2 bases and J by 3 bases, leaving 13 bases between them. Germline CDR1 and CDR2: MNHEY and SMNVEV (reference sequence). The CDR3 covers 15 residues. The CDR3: CASSLEQGGYTEAFF. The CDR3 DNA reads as TGTGCCAGCAGTTTAGAACAGGGAGGGTACACTGAAGCTTTCTTT.

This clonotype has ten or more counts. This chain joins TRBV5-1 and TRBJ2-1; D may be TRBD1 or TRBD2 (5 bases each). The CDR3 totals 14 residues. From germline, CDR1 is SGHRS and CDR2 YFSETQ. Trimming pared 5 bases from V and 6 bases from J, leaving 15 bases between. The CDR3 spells CASRAGTTGNEQFF. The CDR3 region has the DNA TGCGCCAGCAGAGCCGGGACCACTGGCAATGAGCAGTTCTTC.

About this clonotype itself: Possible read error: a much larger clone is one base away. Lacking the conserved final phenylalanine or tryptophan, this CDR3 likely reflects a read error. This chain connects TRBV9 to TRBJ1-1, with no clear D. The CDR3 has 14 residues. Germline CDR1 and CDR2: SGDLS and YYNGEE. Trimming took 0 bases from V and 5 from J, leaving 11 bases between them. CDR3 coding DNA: TGTGCCAGCAGCGTAGCAGGTATTGGGACTGAAGCTTTCTGT. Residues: CASSVAGIGTEAFC.

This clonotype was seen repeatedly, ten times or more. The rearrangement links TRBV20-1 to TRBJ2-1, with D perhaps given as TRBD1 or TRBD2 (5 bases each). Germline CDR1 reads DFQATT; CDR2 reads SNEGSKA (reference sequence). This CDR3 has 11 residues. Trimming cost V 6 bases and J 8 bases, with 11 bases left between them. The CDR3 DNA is TGCAGTGCACGGGGCACTTATGAGCAGTTCTTC. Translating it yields CSARGTYEQFF.

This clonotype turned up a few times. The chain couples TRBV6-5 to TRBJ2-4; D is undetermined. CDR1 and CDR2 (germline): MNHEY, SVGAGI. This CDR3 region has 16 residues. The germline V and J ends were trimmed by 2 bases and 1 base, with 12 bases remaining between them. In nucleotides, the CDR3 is TGTGCCAGCAGTTACGGCGGTCCCGGGGCCAAAAACATTCAGTACTTC. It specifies CASSYGGPGAKNIQYF.

CDR3 DNA: TGTGCCAGCAGCCCCGCATTGAGACTAGCGGGAGGGCACGAGACCCAGTACTTC. Translated, it gives CASSPALRLAGGHETQYF. The rearrangement uses TRBV11-1 and TRBJ2-5, with 14 nucleotides matching TRBD2. This CDR3 region has 18 residues. The V gene's germline CDR1 is SGHAT and CDR2 FQDESV (reference sequence). The V and J ends lost 5 bases and 5 bases, in that order; junction bases with no gene match: 13.

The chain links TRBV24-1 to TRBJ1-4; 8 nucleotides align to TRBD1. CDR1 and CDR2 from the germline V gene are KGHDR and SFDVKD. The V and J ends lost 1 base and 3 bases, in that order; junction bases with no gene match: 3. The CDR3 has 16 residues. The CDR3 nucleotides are TGTGCCACCAGTGATTTCGGACAGGGCCCTAATGAAAAACTGTTTTTT. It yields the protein CATSDFGQGPNEKLFF.

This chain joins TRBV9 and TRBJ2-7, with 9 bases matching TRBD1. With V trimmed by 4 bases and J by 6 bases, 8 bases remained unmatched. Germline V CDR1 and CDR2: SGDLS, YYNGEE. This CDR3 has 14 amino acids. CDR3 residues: CASSPSDRGSEQYV. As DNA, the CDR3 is TGTGCCAGCAGCCCCAGCGACAGGGGGAGCGAGCAGTACGTC.

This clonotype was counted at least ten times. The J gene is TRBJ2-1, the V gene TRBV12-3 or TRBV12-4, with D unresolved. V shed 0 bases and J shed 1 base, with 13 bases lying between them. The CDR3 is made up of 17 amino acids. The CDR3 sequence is CASSLALVALSYNEQFF. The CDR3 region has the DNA TGTGCCAGCAGTTTAGCGCTGGTGGCCCTTTCCTACAATGAGCAGTTCTTC.

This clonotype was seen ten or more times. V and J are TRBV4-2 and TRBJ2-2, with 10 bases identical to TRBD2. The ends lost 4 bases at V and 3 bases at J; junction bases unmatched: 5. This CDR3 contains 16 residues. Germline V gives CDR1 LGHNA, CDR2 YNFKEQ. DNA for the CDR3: TGTGCCAGCAGCCGTAGCGGGACTAGCGACACCGGGGAGCTGTTTTTT. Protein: CASSRSGTSDTGELFF.

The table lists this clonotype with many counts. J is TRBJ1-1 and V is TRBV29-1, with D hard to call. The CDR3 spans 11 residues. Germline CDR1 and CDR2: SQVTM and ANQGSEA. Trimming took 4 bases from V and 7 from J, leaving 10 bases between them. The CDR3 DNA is TGCAGCGTTGGCACAGCCTATGAAGCTTTCTTT. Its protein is CSVGTAYEAFF.

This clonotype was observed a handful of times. In nucleotides, the CDR3 is TGTGCCAGCAGTTATCTGGGGGCGCGTAGCATTCAGTACTTC. This gives the protein CASSYLGARSIQYF. V and J are TRBV6-5 and TRBJ2-4, with a possible D match to TRBD1 (6 bases). The germline V gene has CDR1 MNHEY and CDR2 SVGAGI. V was cut by 3 bases and J by 9 bases, with 15 bases left in between. CDR3 size: 14 residues.

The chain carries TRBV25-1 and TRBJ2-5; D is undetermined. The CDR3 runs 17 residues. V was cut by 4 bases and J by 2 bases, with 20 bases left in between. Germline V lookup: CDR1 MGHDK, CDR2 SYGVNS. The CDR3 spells CASSAKELGKYQETQYF. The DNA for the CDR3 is TGTGCCAGCAGTGCGAAGGAGCTCGGAAAATATCAAGAGACCCAGTACTTC.

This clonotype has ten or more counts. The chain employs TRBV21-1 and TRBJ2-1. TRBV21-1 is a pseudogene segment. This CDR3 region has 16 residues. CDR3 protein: CASSKSQQSSYNEQFF. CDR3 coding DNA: TGTGCCAGCAGCAAATCGCAACAGAGCTCCTACAATGAGCAGTTCTTC.

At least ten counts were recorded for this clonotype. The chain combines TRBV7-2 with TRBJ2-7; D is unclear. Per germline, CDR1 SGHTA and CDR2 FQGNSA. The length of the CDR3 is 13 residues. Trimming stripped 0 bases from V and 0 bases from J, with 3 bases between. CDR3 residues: CASSLAASYEQYF. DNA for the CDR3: TGTGCCAGCAGCTTAGCGGCCTCCTACGAGCAGTACTTC.

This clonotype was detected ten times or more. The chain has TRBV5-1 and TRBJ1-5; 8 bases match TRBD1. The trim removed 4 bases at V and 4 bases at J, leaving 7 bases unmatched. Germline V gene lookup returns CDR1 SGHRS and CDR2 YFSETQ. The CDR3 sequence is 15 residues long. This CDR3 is CASSEGTGPNQPQHF. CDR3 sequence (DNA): TGCGCCAGCAGCGAAGGGACAGGACCTAATCAGCCCCAGCATTTT.

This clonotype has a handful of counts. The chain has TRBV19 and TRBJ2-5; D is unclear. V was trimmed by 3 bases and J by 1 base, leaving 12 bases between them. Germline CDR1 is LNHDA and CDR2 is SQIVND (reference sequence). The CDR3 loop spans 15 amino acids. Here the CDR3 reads CASSIVPHIQETQYF. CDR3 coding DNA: TGTGCCAGTAGTATCGTCCCCCACATCCAAGAGACCCAGTACTTC.

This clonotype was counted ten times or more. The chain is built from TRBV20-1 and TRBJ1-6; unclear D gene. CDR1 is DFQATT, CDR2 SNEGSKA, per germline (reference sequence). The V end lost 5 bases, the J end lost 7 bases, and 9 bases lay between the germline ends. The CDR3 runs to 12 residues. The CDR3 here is CSAARGNSPLHF. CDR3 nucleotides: TGCAGTGCTGCCCGCGGGAATTCACCCCTCCACTTT.

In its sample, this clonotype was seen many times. The CDR3 region is CASSLNRAPDTQYF. Here the CDR3 DNA reads TGTGCCAGCTCGCTTAACCGGGCCCCAGATACGCAGTATTTT. This chain links TRBV18 with TRBJ2-3, with unresolved D. The V end was cut by 6 bases, the J end by 4 bases, with 14 bases between. This CDR3 contains 14 residues. Germline V gene sequence: CDR1 KGHSH, CDR2 LQKENI.

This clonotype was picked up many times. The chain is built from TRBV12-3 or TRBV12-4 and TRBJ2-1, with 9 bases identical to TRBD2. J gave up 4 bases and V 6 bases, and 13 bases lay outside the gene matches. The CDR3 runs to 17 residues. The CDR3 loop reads CASSRLAGDLSYNEQFF. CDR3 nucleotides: TGTGCCAGCAGCCGGTTAGCGGGAGACTTATCATACAATGAGCAGTTCTTC.

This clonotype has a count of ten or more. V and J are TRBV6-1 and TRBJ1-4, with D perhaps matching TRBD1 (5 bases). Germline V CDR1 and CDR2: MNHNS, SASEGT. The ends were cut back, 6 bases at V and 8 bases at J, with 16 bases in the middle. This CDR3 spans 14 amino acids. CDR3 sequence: CASSPGTTEEKLFF. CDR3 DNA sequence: TGTGCCAGCAGCCCCGGGACGACGGAGGAAAAACTGTTTTTT.

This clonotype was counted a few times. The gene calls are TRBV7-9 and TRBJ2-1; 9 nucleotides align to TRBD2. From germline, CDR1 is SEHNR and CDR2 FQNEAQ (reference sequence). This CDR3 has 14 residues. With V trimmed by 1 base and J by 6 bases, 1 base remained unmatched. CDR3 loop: CASSLGTSVNEQFF. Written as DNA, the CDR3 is TGTGCCAGCAGCTTAGGGACTAGCGTCAATGAGCAGTTCTTC.

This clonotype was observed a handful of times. CDR3 sequence (DNA): TGTGCCAGCACCGGAGGGGGCAGATCACCCCTCCACTTT. Translation: CASTGGGRSPLHF. V gene TRBV25-1 combines with J gene TRBJ1-6, with 7 bases fitting TRBD1. This CDR3 contains 13 residues. Unmatched junction bases numbered 7, after V lost 7 bases and J lost 10 bases. In germline, CDR1 is MGHDK, CDR2 SYGVNS.

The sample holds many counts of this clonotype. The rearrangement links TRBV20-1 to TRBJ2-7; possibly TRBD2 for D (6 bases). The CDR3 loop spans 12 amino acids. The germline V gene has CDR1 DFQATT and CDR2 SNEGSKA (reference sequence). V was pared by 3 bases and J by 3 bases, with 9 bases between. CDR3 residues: CSARGLIYEQYV. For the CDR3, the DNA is TGCAGTGCTAGGGGACTGATCTACGAGCAGTACGTC.

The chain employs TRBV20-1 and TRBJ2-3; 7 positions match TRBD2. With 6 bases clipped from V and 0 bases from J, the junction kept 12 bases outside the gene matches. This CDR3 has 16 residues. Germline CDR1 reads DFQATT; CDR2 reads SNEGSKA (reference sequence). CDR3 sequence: CSAKTLAATSTDTQYF. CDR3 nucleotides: TGCAGTGCAAAGACCCTAGCGGCGACTAGCACAGATACGCAGTATTTT.